Listed below are T cell receptor beta chains from one sample, sequenced in a study of OX40 agonist ivuxolimab in advanced cancers. Here immunoSEQ multiplex PCR was the method, and the copy in TCRdb shows in-frame clones only, minus some. The sample lists approximately 60,000 clones, roughly 90% occurring once. Specimen: CD4+ or CD8+ T cells sorted from blood, collected in a trial of the OX40 agonist ivuxolimab. Receptors originate from an adult with an advanced solid tumor such as melanoma, head and neck, liver or kidney cancer. The CDR3 runs from the conserved cysteine through the conserved F or W. The D gene is left open where the match is weak. Size is stated for part of the rows, as once, few or many counts, or as a class when the clone is expanded.

TRBV5-8	TRBJ2-5	-	-	TGTGCCAGCAGCTTGCGGGCCGCGGGCCAGTACTTC	CASSLRAAGQYF
TRBV11-2	TRBJ1-1	-	-	TGTGCCAGCAGCTCACCTTTCTTT	CASSSPFF
TRBV13	TRBJ1-1	-	-	TGTGCCAGCAGCTTTGACAGGAAGTTTGAAGCTTTCTTT	CASSFDRKFEAFF
TRBV19	TRBJ1-1	-	-	TGTGCCAGTAGTAGCAGGGTAATCACTGAAGCTTTCTTT	CASSSRVITEAFF
TRBV6-6	TRBJ1-4	TRBD1	-	TGTGCCAGCAGTCACGGGACAGGGACGGGAGAAAAACTGTTTTTT	CASSHGTGTGEKLFF
TRBV4-3	TRBJ2-7	TRBD2	-	TGCGCCAGCAGCCAAGGGGTAGCGGGAGATGGCGAGCAGTACTTC	CASSQGVAGDGEQYF
TRBV27	TRBJ1-1	TRBD1	-	TGTGCCAGCAGTTTACTTGGGACAGGGGGCGCAGTCACTGAAGCTTTCTTT	CASSLLGTGGAVTEAFF
TRBV7-2	TRBJ2-1	TRBD2	few	TGTGCCAGCAGCTTGGGACTAGCGGGAGGTGTTGAGCAGTTCTTC	CASSLGLAGGVEQFF
TRBV19	TRBJ2-5	-	-	TGTGCCAGTAGTATGTGGCGGGCCGAGCCTATTTCCTTGGACTTC	CASSMWRAEPISLDF
TRBV5-6	TRBJ2-7	-	-	TGTGCCAGCAGCTGGGACGGCAACTACGAGCAGTACTTC	CASSWDGNYEQYF
TRBV7-6	TRBJ2-3	-	once	TGTGCCAGCAGCTTAGCGGGGAGCACAGATACGCAGTATTTT	CASSLAGSTDTQYF
TRBV9	TRBJ1-2	-	-	TGTGCCAGCAGCCCCCGTGTCGTTAGGGATGGCTACACCTTC	CASSPRVVRDGYTF
TRBV28	TRBJ1-5	TRBD1	-	TGTGCCAGCAGACGGACAGGGGGCCCCCTCCTTCCCCAGCATTTT	CASRRTGGPLLPQHF
TRBV5-1	TRBJ2-1	TRBD1	-	TGCGCCAGCAGCTTGTCCCATACAGGGGGAGCTGAGCAGTTCTTC	CASSLSHTGGAEQFF
TRBV6-5	TRBJ1-2	-	-	TGTGCCAGCAGTCGATTGACAGAGTCCTATGGCTACACCTTC	CASSRLTESYGYTF
TRBV27	TRBJ2-7	-	-	TGTGCCAGCAGTTTCGGTCCCGCCTACGAGCAGTACTTC	CASSFGPAYEQYF
TRBV5-8	TRBJ2-2	-	-	TGTGCCAGCAGCTTGGTAGGGGAGAACACCGGGGAGCTGTTTTTT	CASSLVGENTGELFF
TRBV13	TRBJ2-5	-	-	TGTGCCAGCAGCTCGGCAGGGGCGCGGGAGACCCAGTACTTC	CASSSAGARETQYF
TRBV7-6	TRBJ2-2	-	-	TGTGCCAGCAGCTTAGAAGGGGGGATCGGGGAGCTGTTTTTT	CASSLEGGIGELFF
TRBV5-5	TRBJ1-5	-	-	TGTGCCAGCAGCTTGGATAGCAATCAGCCCCAGCATTTT	CASSLDSNQPQHF
TRBV5-8	TRBJ1-2	-	-	TGTGCCAGCAGCTTAGAAGCCTCGTCTAACTATGGCTACACCTTC	CASSLEASSNYGYTF
TRBV5-6	TRBJ2-5	TRBD2	-	TGTGCCAGCAGCCTTGCGACTAGCGTAAAAGAGACCCAGTACTTC	CASSLATSVKETQYF
TRBV11-2	TRBJ2-1	-	-	TGTGCCAGCAGCTTTAAGGGGGGGCCGGGGTACAATGAGCAGTTCTTC	CASSFKGGPGYNEQFF
TRBV27	TRBJ2-1	TRBD2	-	TGTGCCAGCTGTTACCTCGGGGGGGAGGGCTTCTCCTACAATGAGCAGTTCTTC	CASCYLGGEGFSYNEQFF
TRBV29-1	TRBJ1-2	-	-	TGCAGCGTTGAAGATGTTACCACCGGCACCGGGACGTATTCTAGCTATGGCTACACCTTC	CSVEDVTTGTGTYSSYGYTF
TRBV16	TRBJ2-1	TRBD2	-	TGTGCCAGCAGCCTTCACTTAGCGGGCCACTACAATGAGCAGTTCTTC	CASSLHLAGHYNEQFF
TRBV7-7	TRBJ2-1	-	-	TGTGCCAGCAGCCCCTCCGGGACACCCCTCAATGAGCAGTTCTTC	CASSPSGTPLNEQFF
TRBV27	TRBJ2-3	-	-	TGTGCCAGCAGCCAAAGCGGGCGTAGCACAGATACGCAGTATTTT	CASSQSGRSTDTQYF
TRBV9	TRBJ2-5	TRBD1	-	TGTGCCAGCAGTGGGGACAGGGGGCCTTTTTTACGAGAGACCCAGTACTTC	CASSGDRGPFLRETQYF
TRBV6-5	TRBJ2-7	TRBD1	-	TGTGCCAGCAGTTACGGGACAGATGTTGACGAGCAGTACTTC	CASSYGTDVDEQYF
TRBV27	TRBJ1-2	TRBD1	-	TGTGCCAGCAGTACAAGACAGGGGGCGATTCCCGGCTACACCTTC	CASSTRQGAIPGYTF
TRBV2	TRBJ2-1	-	-	TGTGCCAGCAGTGGGGGGGGCGCCTACAATGAGCAGTTCTTC	CASSGGGAYNEQFF
TRBV10-1	TRBJ2-1	TRBD2	-	TGCGCCAGCAGTCTAGCGGGGCGGCATGAGCAGTTCTTC	CASSLAGRHEQFF
TRBV5-1	TRBJ2-7	-	-	TGCGCCAGCAGCTTGAGGTCGGGAGCGGGCTTCACCTACGAGCAGTACTTC	CASSLRSGAGFTYEQYF
TRBV29-1	TRBJ2-1	TRBD2	-	TGCAGCGCTACCGGGACTAGCGGGCAAGTAGGAGATGAGCAGTTCTTC	CSATGTSGQVGDEQFF
TRBV14	TRBJ1-2	-	-	TGTGCCAGCAGCCGTGACCAAGATCTCGCAGATAACTATGGCTACACCTTC	CASSRDQDLADNYGYTF
TRBV11-2	TRBJ2-7	-	-	TGTGCCAGCAGCCACAGCCGGGTCTACGAGCAGTACTTC	CASSHSRVYEQYF
TRBV29-1	TRBJ2-1	-	-	TGCAGCGGTAGGGGGGGTGAGCAGTTCTTC	CSGRGGEQFF
TRBV27	TRBJ1-1	-	-	TGTGCCAGCAGTTGGTCGTCGGGGGGGAACACTGAAGCTTTCTTT	CASSWSSGGNTEAFF
TRBV7-9	TRBJ2-7	-	-	TGTGCCAGCAGCTTAGCGGGGATATACGAGCAGTACTTC	CASSLAGIYEQYF
TRBV4-3	TRBJ2-7	-	-	TGCGCCAGCAGCCAGGACAGCTCGGGGCGAGCCCGATACGAGCAGTACTTC	CASSQDSSGRARYEQYF
TRBV21-1	TRBJ1-4	-	-	TGTGCCAGCAGCAAAGTTCAGGGAATCACTGAAAAACTGTTTTTT	CASSKVQGITEKLFF
TRBV2	TRBJ1-5	-	-	TGTGCCAGCCGCGGGGGGCGCGGAAGCAATCAGCCCCAGCATTTT	CASRGGRGSNQPQHF
TRBV2	TRBJ2-1	-	-	TGTGCCAGCAGCGGACTTCTTAATGAGCAGTTCTTC	CASSGLLNEQFF
TRBV27	TRBJ2-1	-	-	TGTGCCAGCAGCGAATGGGGGGTGGCGGCATACAATGAGCAGTTCTTC	CASSEWGVAAYNEQFF